A selection of T cell receptor beta chains follows, all from one sample in a study of control samples from healthy donors and cancer patients. Assay: immunoSEQ multiplex PCR; the TCRdb copy retains only in-frame clones and omits some. This sample has under 150,000 clones; about 93% occur once, and the top ten carry about 1.5%. The sequenced sample was PBMCs. All receptors derive from a man aged 45-60 years with head and neck cancer. The CDR3 runs from the conserved cysteine through the conserved F or W. Each record gives: D gene, J gene, V gene, clone size, CDR3 length, CDR3 DNA, CDR3 protein. The D gene is left open where the match is weak. Rows give clone size only sometimes, using once, few, many, or a class for an expanded clone.

d_gene: -
j_gene: TRBJ1-2
v_gene: TRBV12-3/TRBV12-4
abundance: -
len: 12
CDR3nt: TGTGCCAGCAGCCCCGGGGGATATGGCTACACCTTC
CDR3aa: CASSPGGYGYTF

d_gene: -
j_gene: TRBJ2-7
v_gene: TRBV19
abundance: -
len: 15
CDR3nt: TGTGCCAGTAGTCTTGGGTGGCAGGGACGCTACGAGCAGTACTTC
CDR3aa: CASSLGWQGRYEQYF

d_gene: TRBD1
j_gene: TRBJ2-1
v_gene: TRBV9
abundance: -
len: 17
CDR3nt: TGTGCCAGCAGTCGCAGGGGGTCCCTTAGCTCCTACAATGAGCAGTTCTTC
CDR3aa: CASSRRGSLSSYNEQFF

d_gene: -
j_gene: TRBJ1-6
v_gene: TRBV11-3
abundance: -
len: 12
CDR3nt: TGTGCCAGCAGGGAGTCCAATTCACCCCTCCACTTT
CDR3aa: CASRESNSPLHF

d_gene: -
j_gene: TRBJ2-5
v_gene: TRBV10-3
abundance: -
len: 14
CDR3nt: TGTGCCACTCCGGGCCCTAGGGGAAAAGAGACCCAGTACTTC
CDR3aa: CATPGPRGKETQYF

d_gene: -
j_gene: TRBJ1-1
v_gene: TRBV5-1
abundance: -
len: 13
CDR3nt: TGCGCCAGCAGCTTGGGAGGGGGGCCTGAAGCTTTCTTT
CDR3aa: CASSLGGGPEAFF

d_gene: -
j_gene: TRBJ2-5
v_gene: TRBV5-1
abundance: -
len: 16
CDR3nt: TGCGCCAGCAGCTTGGCCGTCTCTGGGGACGGCGAGACCCAGTACTTC
CDR3aa: CASSLAVSGDGETQYF

d_gene: -
j_gene: TRBJ1-1
v_gene: TRBV5-5
abundance: -
len: 17
CDR3nt: TGTGCCAGCAGCTTCCGGGACCCCGATGCTATGAACACTGAAGCTTTCTTT
CDR3aa: CASSFRDPDAMNTEAFF

d_gene: -
j_gene: TRBJ2-3
v_gene: TRBV9
abundance: -
len: 18
CDR3nt: TGTGCCAGCAGCGGAGATCGAGGGGGGCTTGCCAGCACAGATACGCAGTATTTT
CDR3aa: CASSGDRGGLASTDTQYF

d_gene: -
j_gene: TRBJ2-7
v_gene: TRBV7-2
abundance: -
len: 14
CDR3nt: TGTGCCAGCAGCTTAGGAGGGGTCTCCTACGAGCAGTACTTC
CDR3aa: CASSLGGVSYEQYF

d_gene: TRBD1
j_gene: TRBJ2-1
v_gene: TRBV9
abundance: few
len: 15
CDR3nt: TGTGCCAGCAGCCTTAGACAGGGATTATACAATGAGCAGTTCTTC
CDR3aa: CASSLRQGLYNEQFF

d_gene: -
j_gene: TRBJ1-2
v_gene: TRBV29-1
abundance: -
len: 13
CDR3nt: TGCAGCGCCATCCGACTTGCGGTGGGTGGCTACACCTTC
CDR3aa: CSAIRLAVGGYTF

d_gene: -
j_gene: TRBJ1-6
v_gene: TRBV7-8
abundance: -
len: 14
CDR3nt: TGTGCCAGCAGTACTAAAGGGGAGAATTCACCCCTCCACTTT
CDR3aa: CASSTKGENSPLHF

d_gene: TRBD2
j_gene: TRBJ2-7
v_gene: TRBV4-3
abundance: -
len: 14
CDR3nt: TGCGCCAGCAGCCGCCAACTAGCGTCGTCCGAGCAGTACTTC
CDR3aa: CASSRQLASSEQYF

d_gene: -
j_gene: TRBJ2-5
v_gene: TRBV29-1
abundance: -
len: 12
CDR3nt: TGCAGCGTTGAGTACGAAAGTGTATCCCAGTACTTC
CDR3aa: CSVEYESVSQYF

d_gene: -
j_gene: TRBJ1-2
v_gene: TRBV7-9
abundance: -
len: 13
CDR3nt: TGTGCCAGCAGCTTCCGGGACCCAACTGGGGCCACCTTC
CDR3aa: CASSFRDPTGATF

d_gene: TRBD2
j_gene: TRBJ2-3
v_gene: TRBV2
abundance: few
len: 17
CDR3nt: TGTGCCAGCAGACCTAGTTCTTTCGGGGGGGCGGCAGATACGCAGTATTTT
CDR3aa: CASRPSSFGGAADTQYF

d_gene: TRBD2
j_gene: TRBJ2-1
v_gene: TRBV5-6
abundance: -
len: 16
CDR3nt: TGTGCCAGCAGCTTGGCTAGCGGGTCTCCCCCCAATGAGCAGTTCTTC
CDR3aa: CASSLASGSPPNEQFF

d_gene: -
j_gene: TRBJ1-3
v_gene: TRBV5-1
abundance: once
len: 14
CDR3nt: TGCGCCAGCAGCCCCCGTGGCTCTGGAAACACCATATATTTT
CDR3aa: CASSPRGSGNTIYF

d_gene: -
j_gene: TRBJ1-1
v_gene: TRBV30
abundance: -
len: 13
CDR3nt: TGTGCCTGGAGTGCCGACAGCGGCACTGAAGCTTTCTTT
CDR3aa: CAWSADSGTEAFF

d_gene: -
j_gene: TRBJ1-5
v_gene: TRBV30
abundance: -
len: 15
CDR3nt: TGTGCCTGGAGTGTTCTGGGTCTGAGGGGTCAGCCCCAGCATTTT
CDR3aa: CAWSVLGLRGQPQHF

d_gene: -
j_gene: TRBJ2-7
v_gene: TRBV3-1/TRBV3-2
abundance: once
len: 12
CDR3nt: TGTGCCAGCAGCCCAGGTCTGGGTGAGCAGTACTTC
CDR3aa: CASSPGLGEQYF

d_gene: -
j_gene: TRBJ1-3
v_gene: TRBV19
abundance: -
len: 15
CDR3nt: TGTGCCAGTAGTACCGTTTTCCGCTCTGGAAACACCATATATTTT
CDR3aa: CASSTVFRSGNTIYF

d_gene: -
j_gene: TRBJ2-5
v_gene: TRBV28
abundance: -
len: 13
CDR3nt: TGTGCCAGCAGTTTGTTAGGGGTCGAGACCCAGTACTTC
CDR3aa: CASSLLGVETQYF